This TCR beta chain is from a study of blood T cell repertoires in COVID-19. Trimming removed 2 bases from V and 5 bases from J; junction bases left unmatched: 6. In germline, CDR1 is SGHDT, CDR2 YYEEEE. The CDR3 totals 15 residues. Profiled with immunoSEQ multiplex PCR; TCRdb holds only in-frame clones, not every one. The top ten hold around an eighth of the sample, which has tens of thousands of clones, under 90% seen once. The TCR originated in a man between 70 and 80 years old with acute or convalescent COVID-19. The sample taken for sequencing was peripheral blood. The chain employs TRBV5-6 and TRBJ2-2; 7 bases match TRBD1. The CDR3 reads CASSFRDRKTGELFF. CDR3 nucleotides: TGTGCCAGCAGCTTCCGGGACAGAAAAACCGGGGAGCTGTTTTTT.